These 25 T cell receptor beta chains were all obtained from the same sample, sequenced in a study of OX40 agonist ivuxolimab in advanced cancers. Only in-frame clones appear in the TCRdb table, and some are missing; sequencing was by immunoSEQ multiplex PCR. The sample has tens of thousands of clones, around 92% seen once; the top ten hold around 16%. Here the sequenced sample was CD4+ or CD8+ T cells sorted from blood, taken in a trial of the OX40 agonist ivuxolimab. The receptors were gathered from an adult with an advanced solid tumor such as melanoma, head and neck, liver or kidney cancer.

This clone was found a few times. This chain uses TRBV29-1 with TRBJ1-1; D remains ambiguous. The CDR3 extends over 12 amino acids. Germline V gives CDR1 SQVTM, CDR2 ANQGSEA. Trimming took off 6 bases at V and 0 bases at J, with 8 bases between the two ends. The CDR3 DNA follows: TGCAGCGTGGATGCCCTGAACACTGAAGCTTTCTTT. This translates into CSVDALNTEAFF.

This chain links TRBV4-2 with TRBJ1-5, with TRBD1 identical over 7 bases. The CDR3 covers 15 residues. The germline gives CDR1 LGHNA, CDR2 YNFKEQ. Trimming cost V 0 bases and J 6 bases; bases outside gene matches: 5. This chain's CDR3 is CASSQEVAGGQPQHF. DNA for the CDR3: TGTGCCAGCAGCCAAGAGGTGGCAGGGGGTCAGCCCCAGCATTTT.

The chain uses TRBV19 and TRBJ2-7, with a possible D match to TRBD1 (6 bases). V was clipped by 2 bases and J by 0 bases, with 17 bases between them. This CDR3 spans 17 amino acids. Germline lookup yields CDR1 LNHDA and CDR2 SQIVND (reference sequence). DNA for the CDR3: TGTGCCAGTAGTATACTCGGGACGGGACACGACTCCTACGAGCAGTACTTC. It is translated as CASSILGTGHDSYEQYF.

The chain recombines TRBV15 with TRBJ2-1, with D unresolved. V shed 8 bases and J shed 9 bases, with 11 bases lying between them. Germline CDR1 reads LNHNV; CDR2 reads YYDKDF (reference sequence). The CDR3 totals 11 residues. CDR3 sequence (DNA): TGTGCCACCCGGATGCTCCGTGAGCAGTTCTTC. The encoded protein is CATRMLREQFF.

V usage is TRBV29-1 and J usage is TRBJ2-7; D uncertain. CDR1 SQVTM and CDR2 ANQGSEA come from the germline V gene. The CDR3 covers 12 residues. The V end was cut by 1 base, the J end by 3 bases, with 7 bases between. Here the CDR3 reads CSVEGRNYEQYF. As DNA, the CDR3 is TGCAGCGTTGAAGGTCGGAACTACGAGCAGTACTTC.

V gene TRBV10-2 combines with J gene TRBJ1-1; D is unclear. There are 13 residues in the CDR3. Deletions cut 10 bases from V and 1 base from J, with 13 bases between. Germline-derived CDR1 and CDR2 are WSHSY and SAAADI. The CDR3 protein is CATFLAPNTEAFF. The DNA of the CDR3 is TGCGCCACCTTTCTAGCCCCGAACACTGAAGCTTTCTTT.

This clone was detected only a few times. The chain joins TRBV19 to TRBJ1-1; no clear D. Germline lookup yields CDR1 LNHDA and CDR2 SQIVND (reference sequence). The germline V and J ends were trimmed by 7 bases and 3 bases, with 6 bases remaining between them. The CDR3 runs to 11 residues. The CDR3 spells CASNVDTEAFF. The CDR3 coding sequence is TGTGCCAGTAACGTAGACACTGAAGCTTTCTTT. Filled out from reference TRBV19 and TRBJ1-1, the complete variable domain reads DGGITQSPKYLFRKEGQNVTLSCEQNLNHDAMYWYRQDPGQGLRLIYYSQIVNDFQKGDIAEGYSVSREKKESFPLTVTSAQKNPTAFYLCASNVDTEAFFGQGTRLTVV.

The V and J genes are TRBV29-1 and TRBJ2-7, with 7 bases fitting TRBD1. In germline, CDR1 is SQVTM, CDR2 ANQGSEA. CDR3 length: 14 amino acids. V lost 5 bases to trimming and J lost 2 bases; unmatched junction nucleotides: 9. The CDR3 sequence is CSVTPVTGPYEQYF. Here the CDR3 DNA reads TGCAGCGTTACCCCCGTGACAGGGCCCTACGAGCAGTACTTC.

This clone was counted a few times. This chain joins TRBV10-1 and TRBJ2-2, with TRBD2 matching over 7 bases. Germline V gene sequence: CDR1 WNHNN, CDR2 SYGVQD (reference sequence). Trimming removed 3 bases from V and 5 bases from J; junction bases left unmatched: 6. The length of the CDR3 is 15 residues. The CDR3: CASSDGREYTGELFF. The CDR3 DNA reads as TGCGCCAGCAGTGATGGGCGGGAGTATACCGGGGAGCTGTTTTTT.

The rearrangement uses TRBV18 and TRBJ2-7, with TRBD1 matching 10 bases. CDR1 KGHSH and CDR2 LQKENI come from the germline V gene. The ends lost 4 bases at V and 3 bases at J; junction bases unmatched: 9. The CDR3 loop spans 16 amino acids. In DNA form, the CDR3 reads TGTGCCAGCTCACAAGGTCCGGGACAGGGGATCTACGAGCAGTACTTC. Translated: CASSQGPGQGIYEQYF.

This clone was recorded once. V usage is TRBV7-9 and J usage is TRBJ2-7; TRBD1 matches at 10 bases. J gave up 7 bases and V 4 bases, and 10 bases lay outside the gene matches. The CDR3 is 15 amino acids. Germline V gene sequence: CDR1 SEHNR, CDR2 FQNEAQ (reference sequence). The CDR3 here is CASSSSGTGVLEQYF. DNA for the CDR3: TGTGCCAGCAGCTCGTCCGGGACAGGGGTTCTTGAGCAGTACTTC.

The V call is TRBV21-1, the J call TRBJ2-3. TRBV21-1 is flagged as a pseudogene. The CDR3 is 15 amino acids. The CDR3 spells CASSTLNIGTDTQYF. In DNA, the CDR3 is TGTGCCAGCAGCACCCTTAATATTGGGACAGATACGCAGTATTTT.

This chain's CDR3 is CASSPGQFTYEQYF. CDR3 bases: TGTGCCAGCAGCCCCGGACAGTTTACCTACGAGCAGTACTTC. V and J are TRBV13 and TRBJ2-7; D might be TRBD1 (6 bases). The CDR3 is made up of 14 amino acids. The V and J ends lost 5 bases and 2 bases respectively, with 13 bases between them. Germline V gene sequence: CDR1 PRHDT, CDR2 FYEKMQ (reference sequence). Full variable domain (missing parts from reference TRBV13 and TRBJ2-7): AAGVIQSPRHLIKEKRETATLKCYPIPRHDTVYWYQQGPGQDPQFLISFYEKMQSDKGSIPDRFSAQQFSDYHSELNMSSLELGDSALYFCASSPGQFTYEQYFGPGTRLTVT.

The chain is built from TRBV14 and TRBJ1-5; D is undetermined. The V and J ends lost 4 bases and 2 bases respectively, with 12 bases between them. CDR3 length equals 15 residues. Germline V lookup: CDR1 SGHDN, CDR2 FVKESK. CDR3 loop: CASSPTGVGNQPQHF. CDR3 coding DNA: TGTGCCAGCAGCCCGACTGGGGTGGGCAATCAGCCCCAGCATTTT.

The chain employs TRBV2 and TRBJ1-6; 7 positions match TRBD1. Germline CDR1 is SNHLY and CDR2 is FYNNEI. The CDR3 has 15 amino acids. V was clipped by 2 bases and J by 4 bases; unmatched bases: 2. The CDR3 nucleotides are TGTGCCAGCAGTGAAAGGGACAGTTATAATTCACCCCTCCACTTT. This codes for CASSERDSYNSPLHF.

The chain uses TRBV30 and TRBJ2-2, with D uncertain. CDR3 length: 21 residues. V gave up 3 bases and J gave up 0 bases, with 29 bases separating them. In germline, CDR1 is GTSNPN, CDR2 SVGIG (reference sequence). CDR3 amino acids: CAWSVKLELMRLNANTGELFF. For the CDR3, the DNA is TGTGCCTGGAGCGTCAAACTGGAGTTGATGAGGTTAAACGCGAACACCGGGGAGCTGTTTTTT. Supplemented by reference TRBV30 and TRBJ2-2, the full variable domain reads SQTIHQWPATLVQPVGSPLSLECTVEGTSNPNLYWYRQAAGRGLQLLFYSVGIGQISSEVPQNLSASRPQDRQFILSSKKLLLSDSGFYLCAWSVKLELMRLNANTGELFFGEGSRLTVL.

The chain recombines TRBV28 with TRBJ2-3; D possibly matches TRBD1 or TRBD2 (5 bases each). Trimming stripped 7 bases from V and 1 base from J, with 21 bases between. This CDR3 is 17 amino acids long. CDR1 is MDHEN and CDR2 is SYDVKM in the germline V gene. The CDR3 sequence is CASNSDRDAPRTDTQYF. In DNA form, the CDR3 reads TGTGCCAGCAATTCCGACCGGGACGCTCCGCGCACAGATACGCAGTATTTT.

The rearrangement joins TRBV6-1 to TRBJ1-4; no clear D gene. Germline V gene data show CDR1 as MNHNS and CDR2 as SASEGT. V gave up 1 base and J gave up 7 bases, with 7 bases separating them. The CDR3 runs 13 residues. The CDR3 DNA reads as TGTGCCAGCAGTGAAGGGTCCCTTGAAAAACTGTTTTTT. It translates to CASSEGSLEKLFF.

The genes are TRBV7-8 and TRBJ1-1; 12 nucleotides line up with TRBD1. Germline-derived CDR1 and CDR2 are SGHVS and FQNEAQ. Losses at the gene ends were 5 bases for V and 0 bases for J; bases not matched to a gene: 7. The CDR3 has 17 amino acids. The CDR3 region has the DNA TGTGCCAGCAGCAGGGGACAGGGGGCTGGGGTGAACACTGAAGCTTTCTTT. Protein product: CASSRGQGAGVNTEAFF.

The V gene is TRBV2, the J gene TRBJ2-1; 8 nucleotides align to TRBD2. The ends lost 0 bases at V and 7 bases at J; junction bases unmatched: 8. The CDR3 extends over 16 amino acids. Germline loops: CDR1 SNHLY, CDR2 FYNNEI. CDR3 nucleotides: TGTGCCAGCAGTGAAGCAGGCGGGGGGATAAAGAATGAGCAGTTCTTC. This translates into CASSEAGGGIKNEQFF.

The J gene is TRBJ1-3, the V gene TRBV11-2; 8 bases map to TRBD1. V gave up 5 bases and J gave up 0 bases; unmatched junction bases: 12. Germline CDR1 reads SGHAT; CDR2 reads FQNNGV. This CDR3 contains 18 residues. The CDR3 protein is CASSHDRGWMSSGNTIYF. The CDR3 DNA is TGTGCCAGCAGCCACGACAGGGGCTGGATGTCCTCTGGAAACACCATATATTTT. The full variable domain, its missing parts supplied by reference TRBV11-2 and TRBJ1-3, is EAGVAQSPRYKIIEKRQSVAFWCNPISGHATLYWYQQILGQGPKLLIQFQNNGVVDDSQLPKDRFSAERLKGVDSTLKIQPAKLEDSAVYLCASSHDRGWMSSGNTIYFGEGSWLTVV.

V usage is TRBV11-2 and J usage is TRBJ1-4; weak D call: TRBD1 (5 bases). Looked up from germline, CDR1 is SGHAT and CDR2 is FQNNGV. V was pared by 5 bases and J by 0 bases, with 22 bases between. CDR3 size: 19 residues. The CDR3 bases are TGTGCCAGCAGCACTCGACAGAGAATCCAGTTCACAACTAATGAAAAACTGTTTTTT. The encoded protein is CASSTRQRIQFTTNEKLFF.

V usage is TRBV4-1 and J usage is TRBJ2-5, with 13 positions matching TRBD2. Trimming took 3 bases from V and 4 from J; bases not matched to a gene: 11. In germline, CDR1 is MGHRA, CDR2 YSYEKL. The CDR3 length is 18 residues. The CDR3 here is CASSHRTSGGSDRETQYF. The CDR3 coding sequence is TGCGCCAGCAGCCACCGGACTAGCGGGGGTTCCGACCGAGAGACCCAGTACTTC.

The chain has TRBV9 and TRBJ2-1; 10 bases line up with TRBD1. J lost 4 bases, V lost 6 bases, and 4 bases had no gene match. This CDR3 has 14 amino acids. Germline assignment: CDR1 SGDLS and CDR2 YYNGEE. The CDR3 sequence is CASTGQGRYNEQFF. Here the CDR3 DNA reads TGTGCCAGCACGGGACAGGGGCGATACAATGAGCAGTTCTTC.

This sequence joins TRBV15 and TRBJ1-1; no definite D call. CDR3 size: 13 residues. Germline V lookup: CDR1 LNHNV, CDR2 YYDKDF (reference sequence). V was clipped by 5 bases and J by 1 base, with 8 bases between them. CDR3 sequence reads: CATSLRRNTEAFF. CDR3 coding DNA: TGTGCCACCAGCCTCCGGAGGAACACTGAAGCTTTCTTT.